This T cell receptor (beta chain) was captured by sequencing in a study of T-cell memory formation after mild COVID-19. Turning to the study itself: The TCR clusters were mostly specific to one donor.

This CDR3 region has 11 residues. Trimming removed 5 bases from V and 10 bases from J, with 9 bases in between. Germline assignment: CDR1 SGHVS and CDR2 FNYEAQ. Study-level findings and limits: Clones from the second wave (peaking day 37) had unconfirmed SARS-CoV-2 specificity.

Concerning this clonotype: Antigen unknown.

One entry per CDR3 protein, called by TCRdb with MiXCR from the 5' RACE reads. There are some 410,000 distinct CDR3 sequences in the sample; more than 20% occur only once, and about an eighth lies in the top ten. The specimen sequenced was PBMCs or a T cell subset sorted from them (not recorded which). The gene calls are TRBV7-6 and TRBJ2-1; D perhaps matches TRBD1 (6 bases). The source of this sequence is an adult woman who had mild COVID-19 (a few samples of this study predate the infection). Cell type and time point are not known. The DNA for the CDR3 is TGTGCCAGCAGCGGGGGCCACGAGCAGTTCTTC. This gives the protein CASSGGHEQFF.